The T cell receptor beta chain under discussion was sequenced for a study of CD8 T cells in ankylosing spondylitis. Study-level points and caveats: Seemingly characteristic of ankylosing spondylitis blood was a TCR beta motif consisting of eight highly homologous variants. According to the report, clones linked to the disease were significantly enriched in matched synovial fluid samples taken from ankylosing spondylitis patients.

Making the TCR beta libraries involved quantitative 5'-RACE with molecular barcodes. TCRdb reprocessed the 5' RACE reads via MiXCR and lists one record per CDR3 protein. The sample includes a few hundred thousand distinct CDR3 sequences, about 20% of them seen just once. V lost 4 bases, J lost 3 bases, and 7 bases lay in between. The germline V gene has CDR1 SEHNR and CDR2 FQNEAQ (reference sequence). The CDR3 is 12 amino acids. Concerning this clonotype: Its antigen is unidentified.

J is TRBJ2-7 and V is TRBV7-9; the D is unclear. Specimen: blood, either unsorted or a sorted T cell fraction (not recorded which). The source of this sequence is a male donor with ankylosing spondylitis or in good health (not recorded which). CDR3 residues: CASSSNDYEQYF. CDR3 in DNA: TGTGCCAGCAGCTCCAACGACTACGAGCAGTACTTC.